This is a list of T cell receptor beta chains from one sample in a study of blood T cells in healthy people across ages. One entry per CDR3 protein results from TCRdb running MiXCR on the 5' RACE reads. The top ten clones hold 13% of a sample with approximately 810,000 distinct CDR3 sequences, roughly 40% of them seen once. The sample was blood. These receptor sequences come from a young man in good health. CDR3s include the opening cysteine and the closing phenylalanine or tryptophan. Each record gives: J gene, V gene, clone size, D gene, CDR3 DNA, CDR3 protein. A D gene is named only where the DNA matches it firmly. Clone size is stated in some rows and not others, as once, few, many or a class when expanded.

>TRBJ1-3|TRBV7-2|.|.
TGTGCCAGCAGCTTGATGGGCACCATATATTTT
CASSLMGTIYF
>TRBJ2-1|TRBV4-2|.|.
TGTGCCAGCAGCCAAGGTGGACACTACAATGAGCAGTTCTTC
CASSQGGHYNEQFF
>TRBJ1-1|TRBV27|.|TRBD1
TGTGCCAGCAGTTTGACAGGGGGTACAACTTTCTTT
CASSLTGGTTFF
>TRBJ2-7|TRBV7-2|.|TRBD2
TGTGCCAGCAGCACGAAGCGGGGGGGGACCTACAATGAGCAGTACTTC
CASSTKRGGTYNEQYF
>TRBJ2-1|TRBV5-1|.|.
TGCGCCAGCAGCTTGGTGGCGGACTACTACAATGAGCAGTTCTTC
CASSLVADYYNEQFF
>TRBJ1-5|TRBV12-3/TRBV12-4|.|.
TGTGCCAGCAATTTGGGGGGACGGAACAATCAGCCCCAGCATTTT
CASNLGGRNNQPQHF
>TRBJ1-1|TRBV12-3/TRBV12-4|few|.
TGTGCCAGCAGTTTAACAGGAGAGGTGGGAGAAGCTTTCTTT
CASSLTGEVGEAFF
>TRBJ2-3|TRBV21-1|once|.
TGTGCCAGCAGCTCCAGGCCCAGGACAGGGGATAGCACAGATACGCAGTATTTT
CASSSRPRTGDSTDTQYF
>TRBJ1-1|TRBV6-6|.|.
TGTGCCAGCAGTTACTCCCCTTCGGGGGCAGCGGAAGCTTTCTTT
CASSYSPSGAAEAFF
>TRBJ2-7|TRBV4-2|.|.
TGTGCCAGCAGCCAACTCAGGACTGACGGACGAGGACAGTACTTC
CASSQLRTDGRGQYF
>TRBJ1-2|TRBV4-1|many|TRBD1
TGCGCCAGCAGCCAAACAGGGGTTACTAACTATGGCTACACCTTC
CASSQTGVTNYGYTF
>TRBJ1-1|TRBV20-1|once|TRBD1
TGCAGTGCTAGAGAGACAGGGGGGTTGACTGAAGCTTACTTT
CSARETGGLTEAYF
>TRBJ2-2|TRBV9|.|.
TGTGCCAGCAGCGTGGCCCCGGGACTCATGAACACCGGGGAGCTGTTTTTT
CASSVAPGLMNTGELFF
>TRBJ1-6|TRBV2|.|TRBD1
TGTGCCAGCACTACGTCGGGGACAGGGGAGCGTGTTTTTATCTCCTATAATTCACCCCTCCACTTT
CASTTSGTGERVFISYNSPLHF
>TRBJ1-4|TRBV6-1|few|.
TGTGCCAGCAGAGTCGAGGACAGCAATGAAAAACTGTTTTTT
CASRVEDSNEKLFF
>TRBJ2-7|TRBV6-4|many|TRBD2
TGTGCCACCGAGATACCGTACTATAGCGGGGTACGCCACGAGCAGTACTTC
CATEIPYYSGVRHEQYF
>TRBJ2-7|TRBV12-3/TRBV12-4|few|.
TGTGCCAGCAACCCCGGGCCGACCTACGAGCAGTACTTC
CASNPGPTYEQYF
>TRBJ2-1|TRBV6-5|few|.
TGTGCCAGCAGTTTTGGTAGGGTATGGAATGAGCAGTTCTTC
CASSFGRVWNEQFF
>TRBJ1-2|TRBV9|.|.
TGTGCCAGCAGCCCGCGGACAGACCATGGCTACACCTTC
CASSPRTDHGYTF
>TRBJ2-5|TRBV2|.|TRBD1
TGTGCCAGCAGACCACTCGGACAGGGACCGTACTTC
CASRPLGQGPYF
>TRBJ2-3|TRBV18|.|TRBD2
TGTGCCAGCTCACCCCGTAGCGGGGGGGGTACAGATACGCAGTATTTT
CASSPRSGGGTDTQYF
>TRBJ2-3|TRBV27|many|TRBD1
TGTGCCAGCAGTTCCAGGGGGAGCACAGATACGCAGTATTTT
CASSSRGSTDTQYF
>TRBJ2-7|TRBV12-5|.|TRBD1
TGTGCTAGTGGTTTGGTCCAGACAGGGGATCCTTACGAGCAGTACTTC
CASGLVQTGDPYEQYF
>TRBJ2-7|TRBV7-9|few|.
TGTGCCAGCAACGTTGGGGGCAGGGCCTACGAGCAGTACTTC
CASNVGGRAYEQYF
>TRBJ1-3|TRBV12-3/TRBV12-4|.|TRBD1
TGTGCCAGCAGTTCCCGGGACAGGACCGGAAACACCATATATTTT
CASSSRDRTGNTIYF
>TRBJ1-1|TRBV4-1|few|.
TGCGCCAGCAGCCAAGATCAAGGGCAGAACACTGAAGCTTTCTTT
CASSQDQGQNTEAFF
>TRBJ2-6|TRBV7-2|few|.
TGTGCCAGCAGCACTGTAGGGTTCGCGCCCTCTGGGGCCAACGTCCTGACTTTC
CASSTVGFAPSGANVLTF
>TRBJ1-1|TRBV20-1|.|.
TGCAGTGCTAGAGCCGTGGGCCTTAGGGACACTGAAGCTTTCTTT
CSARAVGLRDTEAFF
>TRBJ2-1|TRBV29-1|few|.
TGCAGCGTTGTAGACACCTCCAATGAGCAGTTCTTC
CSVVDTSNEQFF
>TRBJ2-7|TRBV19|.|TRBD2
TGTGCCTGTAGTATGGGGGCTAGCGGGAGGTACGAGCAGTACTTC
CACSMGASGRYEQYF
>TRBJ1-2|TRBV27|.|.
TGTGCCAGCAGTTTAAGCGGGCCCGACACGGGCGGTTATGGCTACACCTTC
CASSLSGPDTGGYGYTF
>TRBJ2-7|TRBV3-1|.|.
TGTGCCACCGGCGCAGGGGCCTACGAGCAGTACTTC
CATGAGAYEQYF
>TRBJ1-2|TRBV4-3|few|.
TGCGCCAGCAGCCAAGTAGGGGCAGGGGTGAACTATGGCTACACCTTC
CASSQVGAGVNYGYTF
>TRBJ2-7|TRBV11-3|few|TRBD2
TGTGCCAGCAGCTTAGGACTAGCCAACAATGAGCAGTACTTC
CASSLGLANNEQYF
>TRBJ1-2|TRBV20-1|.|.
TGCAGTGCCAGAATACAGGGAAATAGGGGCTACACCTTC
CSARIQGNRGYTF
>TRBJ1-2|TRBV20-1|many|.
TGCAGTGCTAGAGACTCAGTGGGGCAGCCCCAAAACTATGGCTACACCTTC
CSARDSVGQPQNYGYTF
>TRBJ1-1|TRBV5-1|.|.
TGCGCCAGCAGCCCGGGAGGTGGAGGAAGAGGTGGCACTGAAGCTTTCTTT
CASSPGGGGRGGTEAFF